The 30 T cell receptor beta chains presented below share a single source sample, sequenced in a study of blood T cell repertoires in COVID-19. Sequencing was performed with immunoSEQ multiplex PCR; in TCRdb, only in-frame clones are kept and a portion is missing. The sample includes tens of thousands of clones, roughly 85% of them seen just once. The sequenced material came from peripheral blood. The receptor source for this set is a woman older than 75 with COVID-19, enrolled during active disease.

This chain uses TRBV4-1 with TRBJ2-5; D uncertain. This CDR3 spans 13 amino acids. Trimming cost V 1 base and J 5 bases, with 8 bases left between them. Germline V gene lookup returns CDR1 MGHRA and CDR2 YSYEKL. The CDR3 loop is CASSQGLVETQYF. The DNA of the CDR3 is TGCGCCAGCAGCCAAGGATTAGTTGAGACCCAGTACTTC.

The chain has TRBV6-2 or TRBV6-3 and TRBJ2-1; 10 bases are shared with TRBD2. The germline V gene encodes CDR1 MNHEY and CDR2 SVGEGT. The CDR3 spans 16 residues. The junction had 3 bases not matched to a gene; V was cut back by 3 bases and J by 1 base. CDR3 sequence: CASSYVAGGSYNEQFF. The DNA of the CDR3 is TGTGCCAGCAGTTATGTAGCGGGGGGATCCTACAATGAGCAGTTCTTC.

The sample holds a few counts of this clone. The chain recombines TRBV6-5 with TRBJ2-7; TRBD1 matches at 11 bases. V was clipped by 2 bases and J by 0 bases; unmatched bases: 0. This CDR3 has 15 residues. Looked up from germline, CDR1 is MNHEY and CDR2 is SVGAGI. CDR3 sequence: CASSYGTGGSYEQYF. CDR3 coding DNA: TGTGCCAGCAGTTACGGGACAGGGGGCTCCTACGAGCAGTACTTC.

The genes are TRBV27 and TRBJ1-5, with unresolved D. This CDR3 is 14 amino acids long. With 5 bases removed from V and 0 bases from J, the gap between germline ends came to 8 bases. Germline values: CDR1 MNHEY, CDR2 SMNVEV (reference sequence). The CDR3: CASSPNTSNQPQHF. The CDR3 nucleotides are TGTGCCAGCAGTCCGAACACTAGCAATCAGCCCCAGCATTTT.

This clone was detected only once. The chain carries TRBV28 and TRBJ2-2; 7 bases fit TRBD2. The CDR3 is 14 residues long. The J segment lost 9 bases and the V segment lost 6 bases, leaving 10 bases of the junction unmatched. Germline V gene sequence: CDR1 MDHEN, CDR2 SYDVKM. CDR3 coding DNA: TGTGCCAGCAGGAACCCGCGGGAGTACCGGGAGCTGTTTTTT. Translating gives CASRNPREYRELFF.

The genes are TRBV5-4 and TRBJ1-2; D is ambiguous. CDR1 SGHNT and CDR2 YYREEE come from the germline V gene (reference sequence). Trimming cost V 0 bases and J 5 bases, with 11 bases left between them. The CDR3 is 14 amino acids. The CDR3 DNA reads TGTGCCAGCAGCTTGGGGGCAGTCAGATATGGCTACACCTTC. It is translated as CASSLGAVRYGYTF.

The rearrangement uses TRBV11-3 and TRBJ2-1; maybe TRBD2 (6 bases). V lost 3 bases and J lost 0, with 6 bases in between. Germline V gene sequence: CDR1 SGHNT, CDR2 YENEEA. The CDR3 spans 14 residues. CDR3 bases: TGTGCCAGCAGCTTCGGGGGCTCCTACAATGAGCAGTTCTTC. Translating it yields CASSFGGSYNEQFF. Together with reference TRBV11-3 and TRBJ2-1, the CDR3 gives the full variable domain: EAGVVQSPRYKIIEKKQPVAFWCNPISGHNTLYWYLQNLGQGPELLIRYENEEAVDDSQLPKDRFSAERLKGVDSTLKIQPAELGDSAVYLCASSFGGSYNEQFFGPGTRLTVL.

The chain combines TRBV28 with TRBJ1-4; D is undetermined. The V end was cut by 1 base, the J end by 7 bases, with 7 bases between. Germline assignment: CDR1 MDHEN and CDR2 SYDVKM. The CDR3 loop spans 13 amino acids. CDR3 region: CASSLFRVEKLFF. The CDR3, as DNA: TGTGCCAGCAGTTTATTTCGGGTTGAAAAACTGTTTTTT.

This clone has at least ten counts. The chain employs TRBV27 and TRBJ2-7; a weak D match, TRBD1 (6 bases). Germline CDR1 and CDR2: MNHEY and SMNVEV (reference sequence). The V and J ends lost 6 bases and 5 bases respectively, with 11 bases between them. CDR3 length: 12 amino acids. CDR3 DNA sequence: TGTGCCAGCAGACGTCCAGGGGACGAGCAGTACTTC. Its translation is CASRRPGDEQYF.

This clone was seen a handful of times. This chain uses TRBV4-1 with TRBJ1-5, with 8 bases aligning to TRBD1. Trimming at V came to 4 bases and at J to 5 bases, leaving 7 bases not matched to a gene. Germline CDR1 and CDR2: MGHRA and YSYEKL. The CDR3 totals 15 residues. The CDR3 reads CASSPGQAPDQPQHF. For the CDR3, the DNA is TGCGCCAGCAGCCCGGGACAGGCGCCGGATCAGCCCCAGCATTTT.

This clone was recorded once. J is TRBJ2-2 and V is TRBV18; 14 bases are a match to TRBD2. The V and J ends lost 1 base and 6 bases, in that order; junction bases with no gene match: 10. CDR3 length: 19 residues. CDR1 and CDR2 from the germline V gene are KGHSH and LQKENI. The CDR3 loop is CASSPRLGLAGEVSGELFF. CDR3 DNA sequence: TGTGCCAGCTCACCACGATTGGGACTAGCGGGAGAGGTGTCCGGGGAGCTGTTTTTT.

This clone is a singleton in its sample. V is TRBV18 and J is TRBJ1-1; D unresolved. CDR1 is KGHSH and CDR2 is LQKENI in the germline V gene. Trimming removed 3 bases from V and 4 bases from J, with 15 bases in between. The CDR3 runs to 15 residues. DNA of the CDR3: TGTGCCAGCTCACCCTCCGAGGCAGAACTCACTGAAGCTTTCTTT. Its translation is CASSPSEAELTEAFF.

V is TRBV6-1 and J is TRBJ2-7; the D gene is possibly TRBD1 (6 bases). Per the germline V gene, CDR1 is MNHNS and CDR2 is SASEGT. The CDR3 has 14 amino acids. The V end lost 0 bases, the J end lost 4 bases, and 10 bases lay between the germline ends. The CDR3 spells CASSEAGRGYEQYF. The CDR3 DNA is TGTGCCAGCAGTGAAGCTGGCAGGGGATACGAGCAGTACTTC.

The V and J genes are TRBV7-9 and TRBJ2-3; 8 bases are shared with TRBD2. V gave up 5 bases and J gave up 3 bases; unmatched junction bases: 10. The germline V gene encodes CDR1 SEHNR and CDR2 FQNEAQ (reference sequence). CDR3 length: 16 amino acids. The CDR3 here is CASSRTPGLVTDTQYF. In nucleotides, the CDR3 is TGTGCCAGCAGCCGCACCCCGGGACTAGTAACAGATACGCAGTATTTT. The full variable domain, completed using reference TRBV7-9 and TRBJ2-3, is DTGVSQNPRHKITKRGQNVTFRCDPISEHNRLYWYRQTLGQGPEFLTYFQNEAQLEKSRLLSDRFSAERPKGSFSTLEIQRTEQGDSAMYLCASSRTPGLVTDTQYFGPGTRLTVL.

J is TRBJ2-1 and V is TRBV27, with 8 bases matching TRBD1. The CDR3 runs to 15 residues. Germline loops: CDR1 MNHEY, CDR2 SMNVEV (reference sequence). With V trimmed by 6 bases and J by 4 bases, 8 bases remained unmatched. The CDR3 region is CASRESDRAYNEQFF. In DNA, the CDR3 is TGTGCCAGCAGGGAATCGGACAGGGCTTACAATGAGCAGTTCTTC.

Note on this clone: This likely stems from a read error, as it lies one base from a far larger clone. The rearrangement uses TRBV5-6 and TRBJ2-7; 10 bases map to TRBD1. J was trimmed by 3 bases and V by 0 bases; bases with no gene match: 0. The CDR3 loop spans 14 amino acids. CDR1 SGHDT and CDR2 YYEEEE come from the germline V gene. For the CDR3, the DNA is TGTGCCAGCAGCTTGGGGACAGGGGGCTACGAGCAGTACTTC. Translation: CASSLGTGGYEQYF.

This clone appeared once. In DNA, the CDR3 is TGCGCCAGCAGCCAGACAGGGACTACAGATACGCAGTATTTT. Translating gives CASSQTGTTDTQYF. The V and J genes are TRBV5-1 and TRBJ2-3, with D maybe TRBD1 (7 bases). V was cut by 4 bases and J by 3 bases, with 12 bases left in between. The CDR3 loop spans 14 amino acids. Germline V gene lookup returns CDR1 SGHRS and CDR2 YFSETQ.

With respect to this clone: Relative to the germline gene, one junction end is altered; a read error may explain this. J is TRBJ2-2 and V is TRBV9; maybe TRBD2 (5 bases). Germline V lookup: CDR1 SGDLS, CDR2 YYNGEE. The CDR3 contains 13 residues. CDR3: CASSVVNTGEPFF. The DNA for the CDR3 is TGTGCCAGCAGCGTAGTAAACACCGGGGAGCCGTTTTTT.

This chain uses TRBV6-5 with TRBJ2-5; the D is unclear. The CDR3 length is 11 residues. The V and J ends lost 6 bases and 2 bases respectively, with 4 bases between them. Germline lookup yields CDR1 MNHEY and CDR2 SVGAGI. In DNA form, the CDR3 reads TGTGCCAGCAGGACTCAAGAGACCCAGTACTTC. It yields the protein CASRTQETQYF.

The chain carries TRBV5-1 and TRBJ1-2; 7 bases line up with TRBD1. CDR3 size: 18 residues. With 1 base clipped from V and 0 bases from J, the junction kept 12 bases outside the gene matches. Germline assignment: CDR1 SGHRS and CDR2 YFSETQ. Written as DNA, the CDR3 is TGCGCCAGCAGCTTGAGGGGACAGAGCGCCACTTCTAACTATGGCTACACCTTC. This codes for CASSLRGQSATSNYGYTF.

This chain links TRBV7-3 with TRBJ2-7; D might be TRBD2 (7 bases). The CDR3 sequence is 15 residues long. With 2 bases removed from V and 4 bases from J, the gap between germline ends came to 15 bases. Germline loops: CDR1 SGHTA, CDR2 FQGTGA. The CDR3 bases are TGTGCCAGCAGCTTAGAGGCGGGGGCCGCGTACGAGCAGTACTTC. Its protein is CASSLEAGAAYEQYF.

The gene calls are TRBV7-3 and TRBJ2-5; 11 nucleotides align to TRBD2. The junction had 17 bases not matched to a gene; V was cut back by 2 bases and J by 6 bases. Germline V CDR1 and CDR2: SGHTA, FQGTGA. This CDR3 region has 19 residues. This CDR3 reads CASSLAPVRLAGGLKTQYF. The CDR3 nucleotides are TGTGCCAGCAGCTTAGCGCCGGTGCGATTAGCGGGAGGGCTGAAGACCCAGTACTTC.

The V and J genes are TRBV5-1 and TRBJ1-1, with a possible D match to TRBD1 (6 bases). Deletions cut 3 bases from V and 0 bases from J, with 9 bases between. From germline, CDR1 is SGHRS and CDR2 YFSETQ. CDR3 length: 14 amino acids. CDR3 in amino acids: CASSWTAVNTEAFF. The DNA for the CDR3 is TGCGCCAGCAGCTGGACAGCTGTGAACACTGAAGCTTTCTTT.

The rearrangement joins TRBV5-1 to TRBJ2-2, with 10 positions matching TRBD1. V lost 4 bases and J lost 1; bases outside the gene matches: 7. The V gene's germline CDR1 is SGHRS and CDR2 YFSETQ. There are 17 residues in the CDR3. The CDR3 loop is CASSPRRTGGNTGELFF. DNA of the CDR3: TGCGCCAGCAGCCCCCGTCGGACAGGGGGGAACACCGGGGAGCTGTTTTTT.

The rearrangement joins TRBV11-3 to TRBJ2-1, with 9 bases identical to TRBD1. V dropped 3 bases and J dropped 3; count of bases not matched to a gene: 3. The CDR3 consists of 15 residues. Germline values: CDR1 SGHNT, CDR2 YENEEA. CDR3 region: CASSFGQGHYNEQFF. DNA for the CDR3: TGTGCCAGCAGCTTCGGACAGGGGCACTACAATGAGCAGTTCTTC.

The chain combines TRBV28 with TRBJ1-2; a possible D gene is TRBD1 (5 bases). Trimming stripped 5 bases from V and 2 bases from J, with 15 bases between. The CDR3 sequence is 15 residues long. Germline V CDR1 and CDR2: MDHEN, SYDVKM. This CDR3 is CASSLGRGGNYGYTF. DNA of the CDR3: TGTGCCAGCAGTCTTGGTAGGGGAGGGAACTATGGCTACACCTTC.

In its sample, this clone was seen once. The V and J genes are TRBV7-2 and TRBJ2-2; tentatively, D is TRBD2 (6 bases). The CDR3 spans 17 residues. Germline loops: CDR1 SGHTA, CDR2 FQGNSA. V was cut by 1 base and J by 1 base, with 13 bases left in between. The CDR3 region is CASSLVSAGRNTGELFF. The DNA of the CDR3 is TGTGCCAGCAGCTTAGTATCGGCGGGGCGGAACACCGGGGAGCTGTTTTTT.

CDR3 in DNA: TGTGCCACCAGTGATTTGTGGCCGGGTGACAGGGGCACCAATCAGCCCCAGCATTTT. It codes for CATSDLWPGDRGTNQPQHF. The chain uses TRBV24-1 and TRBJ1-5; 8 positions match TRBD1. The J segment lost 3 bases and the V segment lost 0 bases, leaving 12 bases of the junction unmatched. The CDR3 totals 19 residues. From germline, CDR1 is KGHDR and CDR2 SFDVKD.

This clone has only one observation. The chain carries TRBV19 and TRBJ2-5; 7 bases are a match to TRBD2. The CDR3 consists of 13 residues. V was pared by 6 bases and J by 5 bases, with 6 bases of the junction left unmatched. CDR1 LNHDA and CDR2 SQIVND come from the germline V gene (reference sequence). This CDR3 reads CASRVSGVETQYF. The CDR3 DNA sequence: TGTGCCAGTAGAGTAAGCGGGGTGGAGACCCAGTACTTC.

The J gene is TRBJ1-4, the V gene TRBV9, with a possible D match to TRBD1 (5 bases). Germline lookup yields CDR1 SGDLS and CDR2 YYNGEE. This CDR3 has 18 amino acids. V gave up 3 bases and J gave up 0 bases, with 18 bases separating them. The CDR3 here is CASSARDSNEATNEKLFF. The CDR3 DNA reads as TGTGCCAGCAGCGCCAGGGACTCAAATGAGGCAACTAATGAAAAACTGTTTTTT.